This T cell receptor beta chain was documented in a study of blood T cell repertoires in COVID-19. The germline V gene encodes CDR1 MNHEY and CDR2 SVGAGI. There are 14 residues in the CDR3. Trimming cost V 4 bases and J 8 bases, with 17 bases left between them. Seattle enrolled patients during active infection and tracked them longitudinally. There are a few counts of this clone. Original data processing: Amplification from reference gene primers served as the basis for estimated nucleated cell counts. Clones were sequenced by immunoSEQ multiplex PCR, and TCRdb holds only the in-frame ones, with some missing. V, J and clone size reflect that table, while D and trimming were determined from the DNA. The data show around 470,000 clones, with 89% seen just once and 0.75% to 0.9% held by the top ten.

Sample: peripheral blood. The chain is built from TRBV6-5 and TRBJ1-2; D ambiguous. This receptor was taken from a man younger than 35 with COVID-19, enrolled during active disease. The CDR3 sequence: CASSSFDQLRGYTF. CDR3 in DNA: TGTGCCAGCAGTTCTTTCGATCAACTGAGGGGCTACACCTTC.